This T cell receptor beta chain emerged from a study of blood T cell repertoires in COVID-19. In the authors' methods: Amplifying reference gene primers gave estimates of nucleated cell counts. Using immunoSEQ multiplex PCR, the repertoire was profiled, and TCRdb retains in-frame clones only, with some absent. Clone size and V and J calls were adopted from that table, with D and trimming inferred from the DNA. The sample has some 57,000 clones, about 84% seen once. This CDR3 contains 17 residues. Germline V gene data show CDR1 as LNHDA and CDR2 as SQIVND (reference sequence). V trimming: 4 bases; J trimming: 9 bases; junction bases outside the gene matches: 12. This clone appeared a few times.

The TCR sequence derives from a woman older than 75 with acute or convalescent COVID-19. The chain recombines TRBV19 with TRBJ2-1, with 13 bases matching TRBD2. Sample: peripheral blood. CDR3: CASSTGRTSGGTSEQFF. CDR3 sequence (DNA): TGTGCCAGTAGTACCGGGCGGACTAGCGGGGGAACAAGTGAGCAGTTCTTC.